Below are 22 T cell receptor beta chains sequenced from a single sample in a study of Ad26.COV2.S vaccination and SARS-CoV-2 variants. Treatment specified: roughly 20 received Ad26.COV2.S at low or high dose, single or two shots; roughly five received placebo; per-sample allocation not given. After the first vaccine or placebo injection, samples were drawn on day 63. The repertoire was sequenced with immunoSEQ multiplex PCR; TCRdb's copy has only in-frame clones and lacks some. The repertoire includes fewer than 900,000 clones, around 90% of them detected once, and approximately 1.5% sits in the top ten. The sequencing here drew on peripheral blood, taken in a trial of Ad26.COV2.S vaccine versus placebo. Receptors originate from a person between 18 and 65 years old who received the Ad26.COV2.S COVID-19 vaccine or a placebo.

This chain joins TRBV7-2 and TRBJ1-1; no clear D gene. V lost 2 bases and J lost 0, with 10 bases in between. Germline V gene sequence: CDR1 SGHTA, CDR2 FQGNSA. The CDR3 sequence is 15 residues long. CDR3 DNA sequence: TGTGCCAGCAGCTTATTTTTAAATATGAACACTGAAGCTTTCTTT. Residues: CASSLFLNMNTEAFF.

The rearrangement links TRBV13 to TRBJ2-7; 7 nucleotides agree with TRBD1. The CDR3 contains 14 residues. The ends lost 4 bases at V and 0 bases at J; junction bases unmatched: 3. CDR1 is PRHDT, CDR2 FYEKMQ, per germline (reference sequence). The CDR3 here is CASSSGTVSYEQYF. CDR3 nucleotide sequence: TGTGCCAGCAGCTCCGGGACAGTCTCCTACGAGCAGTACTTC.

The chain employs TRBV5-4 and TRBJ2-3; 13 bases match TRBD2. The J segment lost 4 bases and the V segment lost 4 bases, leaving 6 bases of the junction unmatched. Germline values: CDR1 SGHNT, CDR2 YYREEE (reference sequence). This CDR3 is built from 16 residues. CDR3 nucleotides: TGTGCCAGCAGCGTAAAACTAGCGGGAGGGGCAGATACGCAGTATTTT. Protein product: CASSVKLAGGADTQYF.

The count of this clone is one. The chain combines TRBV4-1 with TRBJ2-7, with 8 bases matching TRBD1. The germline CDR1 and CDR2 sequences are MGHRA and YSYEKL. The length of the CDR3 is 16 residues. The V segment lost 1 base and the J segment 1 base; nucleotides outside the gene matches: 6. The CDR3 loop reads CASSQAVTGGSYEQYF. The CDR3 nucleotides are TGCGCCAGCAGCCAAGCGGTAACAGGGGGGTCCTACGAGCAGTACTTC.

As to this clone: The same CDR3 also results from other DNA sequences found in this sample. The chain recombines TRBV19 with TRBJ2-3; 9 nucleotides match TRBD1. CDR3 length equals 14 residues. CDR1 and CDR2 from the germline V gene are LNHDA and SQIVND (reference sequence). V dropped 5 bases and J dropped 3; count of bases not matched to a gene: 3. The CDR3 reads CASSPGQGTDTQYF. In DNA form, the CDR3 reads TGTGCCAGTAGTCCCGGACAGGGGACAGATACGCAGTATTTT.

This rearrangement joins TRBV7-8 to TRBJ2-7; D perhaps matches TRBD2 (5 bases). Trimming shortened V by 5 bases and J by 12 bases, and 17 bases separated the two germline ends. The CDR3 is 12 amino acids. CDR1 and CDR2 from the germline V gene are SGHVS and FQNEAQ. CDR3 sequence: CASSPPYGGPYF. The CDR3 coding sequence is TGTGCCAGCAGCCCTCCGTATGGAGGACCGTACTTC.

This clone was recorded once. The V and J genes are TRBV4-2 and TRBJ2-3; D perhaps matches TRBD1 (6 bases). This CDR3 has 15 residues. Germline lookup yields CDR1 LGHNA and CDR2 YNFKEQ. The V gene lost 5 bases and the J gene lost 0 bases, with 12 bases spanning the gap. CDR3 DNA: TGTGCCAGCAGCACCGGGACACCGAGCACAGATACGCAGTATTTT. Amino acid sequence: CASSTGTPSTDTQYF.

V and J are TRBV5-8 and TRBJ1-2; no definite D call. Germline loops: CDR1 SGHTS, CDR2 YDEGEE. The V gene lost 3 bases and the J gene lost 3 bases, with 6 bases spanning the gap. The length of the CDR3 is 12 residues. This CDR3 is CASSSGHYGYTF. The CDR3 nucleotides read TGTGCCAGCAGCTCGGGCCACTATGGCTACACCTTC.

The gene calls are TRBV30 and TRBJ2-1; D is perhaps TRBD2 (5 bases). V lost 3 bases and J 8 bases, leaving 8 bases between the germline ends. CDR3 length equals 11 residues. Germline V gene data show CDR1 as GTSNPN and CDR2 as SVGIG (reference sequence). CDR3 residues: CAWRVRDEQFF. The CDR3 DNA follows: TGTGCCTGGAGGGTGAGGGATGAGCAGTTCTTC.

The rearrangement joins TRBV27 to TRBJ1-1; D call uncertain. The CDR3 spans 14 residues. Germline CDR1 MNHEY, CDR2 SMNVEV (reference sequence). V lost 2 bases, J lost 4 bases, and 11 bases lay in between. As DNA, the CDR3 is TGTGCCAGCAGTTTAAGGCCAGCCAGCACTGAAGCTTTCTTT. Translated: CASSLRPASTEAFF.

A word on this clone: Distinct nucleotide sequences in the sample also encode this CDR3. CDR3 DNA sequence: TGTGCCTGGAGTGTCAGGGGGGACACTGAAGCTTTCTTT. It specifies CAWSVRGDTEAFF. V gene TRBV30 combines with J gene TRBJ1-1; 7 nucleotides line up with TRBD1. Germline loops: CDR1 GTSNPN, CDR2 SVGIG (reference sequence). This CDR3 has 13 amino acids. V was pared by 0 bases and J by 3 bases, with 1 base of the junction left unmatched. The full variable domain, with the rest looked up from reference TRBV30 and TRBJ1-1, is SQTIHQWPATLVQPVGSPLSLECTVEGTSNPNLYWYRQAAGRGLQLLFYSVGIGQISSEVPQNLSASRPQDRQFILSSKKLLLSDSGFYLCAWSVRGDTEAFFGQGTRLTVV.

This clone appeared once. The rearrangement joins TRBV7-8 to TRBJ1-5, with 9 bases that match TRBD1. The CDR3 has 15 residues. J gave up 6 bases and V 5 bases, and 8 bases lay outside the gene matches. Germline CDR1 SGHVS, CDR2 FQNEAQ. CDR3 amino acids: CASSGTGGAGQPQHF. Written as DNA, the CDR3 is TGTGCCAGCAGCGGAACAGGGGGCGCAGGTCAGCCCCAGCATTTT.

The CDR3, as DNA: TGTGCCAGCTCACCGAGCAGGGGCTACACTGAAGCTTTCTTT. The encoded protein is CASSPSRGYTEAFF. J is TRBJ1-1 and V is TRBV18, with D possibly TRBD1 on 6 matching bases. V was cut by 3 bases and J by 3 bases, with 11 bases left in between. CDR1 is KGHSH, CDR2 LQKENI, per germline. The length of the CDR3 is 14 residues.

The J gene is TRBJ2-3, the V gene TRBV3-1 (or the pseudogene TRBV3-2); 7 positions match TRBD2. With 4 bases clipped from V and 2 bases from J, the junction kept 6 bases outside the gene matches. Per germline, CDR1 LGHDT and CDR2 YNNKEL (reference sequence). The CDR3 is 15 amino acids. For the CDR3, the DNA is TGTGCCAGCAGCCGGTCAGCGGGATCCACAGATACGCAGTATTTT. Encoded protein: CASSRSAGSTDTQYF.

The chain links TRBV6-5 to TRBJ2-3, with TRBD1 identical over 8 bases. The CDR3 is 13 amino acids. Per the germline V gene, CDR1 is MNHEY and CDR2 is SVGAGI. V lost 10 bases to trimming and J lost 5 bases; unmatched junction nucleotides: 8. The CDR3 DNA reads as TGTGCCATCGCCGGACAGGGTCTAGATACGCAGTATTTT. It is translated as CAIAGQGLDTQYF.

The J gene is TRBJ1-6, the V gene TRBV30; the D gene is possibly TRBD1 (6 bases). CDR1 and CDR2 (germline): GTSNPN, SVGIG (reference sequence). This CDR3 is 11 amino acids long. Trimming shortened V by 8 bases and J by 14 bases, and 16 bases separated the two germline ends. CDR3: CAGRDIASLHF. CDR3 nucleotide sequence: TGTGCCGGAAGGGACATCGCTTCCCTCCACTTT.

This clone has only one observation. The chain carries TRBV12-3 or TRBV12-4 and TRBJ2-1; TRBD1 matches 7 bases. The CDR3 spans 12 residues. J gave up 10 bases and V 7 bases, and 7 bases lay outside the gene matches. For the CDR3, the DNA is TGTGCCAGCAACTTCGACAGGGCCGAGCAGTTCTTC. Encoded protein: CASNFDRAEQFF.

The CDR3 DNA reads as TGTGCCAGCAGTTCTAGCGGGAGATTGGTCGGGGAGCTGTTTTTT. Translation gives CASSSSGRLVGELFF. This sequence joins TRBV13 and TRBJ2-2; 10 positions match TRBD2. Germline-derived CDR1 and CDR2 are PRHDT and FYEKMQ (reference sequence). V trimming: 6 bases; J trimming: 7 bases; junction bases outside the gene matches: 8. CDR3 length: 15 amino acids. The variable domain in full, completed from reference TRBV13 and TRBJ2-2, reads AAGVIQSPRHLIKEKRETATLKCYPIPRHDTVYWYQQGPGQDPQFLISFYEKMQSDKGSIPDRFSAQQFSDYHSELNMSSLELGDSALYFCASSSSGRLVGELFFGEGSRLTVL.

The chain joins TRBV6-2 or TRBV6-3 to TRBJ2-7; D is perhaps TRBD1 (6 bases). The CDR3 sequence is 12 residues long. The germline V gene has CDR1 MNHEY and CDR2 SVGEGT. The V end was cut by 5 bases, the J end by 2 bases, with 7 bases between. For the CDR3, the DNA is TGTGCCAGCAGTGCAGGGGCCTACGAGCAGTACTTC. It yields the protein CASSAGAYEQYF.

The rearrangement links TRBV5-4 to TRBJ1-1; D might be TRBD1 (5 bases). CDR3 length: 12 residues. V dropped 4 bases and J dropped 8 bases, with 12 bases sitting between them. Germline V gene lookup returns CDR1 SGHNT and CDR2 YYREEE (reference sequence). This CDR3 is CASSGLRGEAFF. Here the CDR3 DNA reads TGTGCCAGCAGCGGACTCCGGGGCGAAGCTTTCTTT.

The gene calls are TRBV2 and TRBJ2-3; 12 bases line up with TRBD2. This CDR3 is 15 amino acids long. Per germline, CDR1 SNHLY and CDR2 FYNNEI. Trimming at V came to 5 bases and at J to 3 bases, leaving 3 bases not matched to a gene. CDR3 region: CASSWTSGNTDTQYF. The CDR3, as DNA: TGTGCCAGCAGTTGGACTAGCGGGAATACAGATACGCAGTATTTT.

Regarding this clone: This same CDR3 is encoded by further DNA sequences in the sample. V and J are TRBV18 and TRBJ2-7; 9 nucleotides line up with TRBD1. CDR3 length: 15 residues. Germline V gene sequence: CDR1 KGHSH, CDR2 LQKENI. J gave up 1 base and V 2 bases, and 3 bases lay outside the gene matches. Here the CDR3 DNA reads TGTGCCAGCTCACCAAGGGACAGGGTATCCTACGAGCAGTACTTC. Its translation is CASSPRDRVSYEQYF.